This T cell receptor beta chain was profiled in a study of cytomegalovirus exposure and HLA in healthy donors. Findings of the study overall: The study listed some 160 cytomegalovirus-associated TCR beta chains. Reports state that TCR beta sequences accurately predicted most subjects' HLA-A and HLA-B alleles.

PCR used 60 Vbeta primers and 13 Jbeta primers. The method was immunoSEQ multiplex PCR; TCRdb's version includes in-frame clones alone and lacks a portion of them. The sample includes roughly 120,000 clones, around 78% seen only once; the top ten take about 4.9%. Regarding this clone: As yet, its antigen is unknown.

From germline, CDR1 is SGHKS and CDR2 YYEKEE (reference sequence). V dropped 6 bases and J dropped 3 bases, with 15 bases sitting between them. This CDR3 comprises 14 residues. This receptor was identified in a man aged 55 to 70 in good health and CMV-seropositive. The chain links TRBV5-5 to TRBJ2-5, with a possible D match to TRBD2 (6 bases). What was sequenced was PBMCs. CDR3 DNA: TGTGCCAGCACCCTCGGGACTGTCAAAGAGACCCAGTACTTC. This sequence encodes CASTLGTVKETQYF.